The sequence of this T cell receptor (beta chain) was determined in a study of cytomegalovirus exposure and HLA in healthy donors. Primers for the PCR totalled 60 Vbeta and 13 Jbeta. Some clones are missing from TCRdb's copy, which holds only in-frame ones; the method was immunoSEQ multiplex PCR. This sample has about 210,000 clones, with around 83% found just once. Sequencing was carried out using PBMCs. This sequence originates from a woman aged 45-65 years in good health and CMV-seropositive.

The CDR3 here is CASSQERAGSPGEQYF. The CDR3 DNA follows: TGCGCCAGCAGCCAAGAAAGAGCGGGGTCCCCTGGCGAGCAGTACTTC. V is TRBV4-3 and J is TRBJ2-7, with 7 bases matching TRBD2. The V and J ends lost 0 bases and 6 bases, in that order; junction bases with no gene match: 11. The CDR3 covers 16 residues. Germline CDR1 is LGHNA and CDR2 is YSLEER.